In its sample, the clone carrying this T cell receptor beta chain was seen many times. Its specificity is unknown. The data were obtained in a study of T cells after yellow fever vaccination. Study results and caveats: Peak timing came faster in the weaker secondary response, day 5 versus 15. Subsequent to the booster, the majority of primary-vaccination clones reappeared (96% CD4, 85% to 90% CD8). Abundant contaminating clonotypes from the bulk population could appear in FACS-sorted repertoires.

Generation of TCR cDNA used 5'RACE template switching (which added a universal primer site and UMIs). Each CDR3 protein gets one entry after TCRdb re-called the 5' RACE reads with MiXCR. The table lists approximately 70,000 distinct CDR3 sequences, 5% to 8% of them singletons. The CDR3 extends over 17 amino acids. V was cut by 3 bases and J by 5 bases, with 21 bases left in between. Germline CDR1 and CDR2: SGHKS and YYEKEE (reference sequence). The sample in question was CD8+ T cells sorted from PBMCs, obtained about 41 days after the first yellow fever vaccination. The V and J genes are TRBV5-5 and TRBJ1-5; D unresolved. The sequence was collected from a young man who received the YFV17D yellow fever vaccine. DNA of the CDR3: TGTGCCAGCAGCTACACTCCGGGCCCAACCTCCTATCAGCCCCAGCATTTT. It codes for CASSYTPGPTSYQPQHF.